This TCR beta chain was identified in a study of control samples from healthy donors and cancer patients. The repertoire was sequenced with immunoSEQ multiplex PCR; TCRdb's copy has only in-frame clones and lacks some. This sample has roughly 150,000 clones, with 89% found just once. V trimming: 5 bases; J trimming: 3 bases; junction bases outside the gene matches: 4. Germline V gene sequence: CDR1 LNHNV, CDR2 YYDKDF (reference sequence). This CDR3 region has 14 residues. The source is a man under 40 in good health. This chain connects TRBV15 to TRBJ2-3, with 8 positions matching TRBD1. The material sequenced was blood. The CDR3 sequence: CATSAGQGTDTQYF. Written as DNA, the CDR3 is TGTGCCACCAGCGCTGGACAGGGAACAGATACGCAGTATTTT.